These T cell receptor beta chains were read from a single sample in a study of cytomegalovirus exposure and HLA in healthy donors. TCRdb's table, derived via immunoSEQ multiplex PCR, lists solely in-frame clones and lacks some. This table has approximately 70,000 clones, 70% to 80% appearing once. The sequencing input was PBMCs. The receptors come from a woman aged 50 to 65 in good health and CMV-seropositive. The CDR3 runs from the conserved cysteine through the conserved F or W. A D gene is named only where the DNA matches it firmly. Size tells how often a clone was seen (once, few, many) or the class of an expanded clone, and some rows leave it out.

size	V	J	D	DNA	CDR3
-	TRBV9	TRBJ2-3	TRBD2	TGTGCCAGCAGCGCTAGCGGGAGGGGCACAGATACGCAGTATTTT	CASSASGRGTDTQYF
-	TRBV27	TRBJ1-1	TRBD1	TGTGCCAGCAGTCTCACAGGGGGGGGTGAAGCTTTCTTT	CASSLTGGGEAFF
-	TRBV19	TRBJ1-6	-	TGTGCCAGTAGTAAACAGACAAAGACAAATTCACCCCTCCACTTT	CASSKQTKTNSPLHF
few	TRBV7-9	TRBJ1-1	-	TGTGCCAGCAGCTTAGACGGACAGACTGAAGCTTTCTTT	CASSLDGQTEAFF
-	TRBV30	TRBJ1-3	-	TGTGCCTGGACCCCATCCCCTCTATCTTACTCTGGAAACACCATATATTTT	CAWTPSPLSYSGNTIYF
-	TRBV7-2	TRBJ2-7	-	TGTGCCAGCAGCCTATGGGCCAACGAGCAGTACTTC	CASSLWANEQYF
-	TRBV11-1	TRBJ2-1	-	TGTGCCAGCAGTCTAGGCAGTATGGTTGAGCAGTTCTTC	CASSLGSMVEQFF
-	TRBV7-2	TRBJ2-7	-	TGTGCCAGCAGCCCTCACCCGGGACAAGGCTACGAGCAGTACTTC	CASSPHPGQGYEQYF
-	TRBV7-2	TRBJ2-1	-	TGTGCCAGCAGCTCGTCGAGGCTGGGTGAGCAGTTCTTC	CASSSSRLGEQFF
few	TRBV5-1	TRBJ1-4	TRBD1	TGCGCCAGCGGCACAGGGGTAACTAATGAAAAACTGTTTTTT	CASGTGVTNEKLFF
once	TRBV7-8	TRBJ2-7	-	TGTGCCAGCAGCTCCAACTCCTACGAGCAGTACTTC	CASSSNSYEQYF
-	TRBV4-2	TRBJ2-3	TRBD2	TGTGCCAGCAGCCAAGATTGGCCTTTCGTGGGCGGGAGGTCCACAGATACGCAGTATTTT	CASSQDWPFVGGRSTDTQYF
-	TRBV29-1	TRBJ2-3	-	TGCAGCGTTGAAGATCTCGGGTACACGCAGTATTTT	CSVEDLGYTQYF
few	TRBV29-1	TRBJ1-2	-	TGCAGCGTCAAACACGGGGTAAACTATGGCTACACCTTC	CSVKHGVNYGYTF
-	TRBV28	TRBJ2-1	-	TGTGCCAGCAGTCCTGAGGGATACTACAATGAGCAGTTCTTC	CASSPEGYYNEQFF
-	TRBV5-4	TRBJ1-5	-	TGTGCCAGCAGCTTGGGGGGGGGATTCGATCAGCCCCAGCATTTT	CASSLGGGFDQPQHF
-	TRBV6-4	TRBJ2-1	-	TGTGCCAGCAGGCCGGGCCTAGGGGTCAATGAGCAGTTCTTC	CASRPGLGVNEQFF
many	TRBV4-3	TRBJ2-1	TRBD2	TGCGCCAGCAGCCCGTCCGGGGGGGCCTACAATGAGCAGTTCTTC	CASSPSGGAYNEQFF
-	TRBV4-2	TRBJ2-2	-	TGTGCCAGCAGCCAAGTCGCCGGGACCGGGGAGCTGTTTTTT	CASSQVAGTGELFF
-	TRBV2	TRBJ1-4	-	TGTGCCAGCCGGTCTGCAACTAATGAAAAACTGTTTTTT	CASRSATNEKLFF
-	TRBV2	TRBJ1-1	TRBD1	TGTGCCAGCAGTGAAGTGGCAGGGGGAGCTACTGAAGCTTTCTTT	CASSEVAGGATEAFF
few	TRBV4-3	TRBJ1-5	-	TGCGCCAGCAGCCAGTCTCCAACAGGGAATCAGCCCCAGCATTTT	CASSQSPTGNQPQHF
-	TRBV4-1	TRBJ1-5	-	TGCGCCAGCAGCCAAGAAACCGGGACAATAGGTCAGCCCCAGCATTTT	CASSQETGTIGQPQHF
-	TRBV19	TRBJ2-2	-	TGTGCCAGTAGCATAGGAGATGCCGGGGAGCTGTTTTTT	CASSIGDAGELFF
-	TRBV10-3	TRBJ2-2	-	TGTGCCAACCGCCGCGGGGGCGACACCGGGGAGCTGTTTTTT	CANRRGGDTGELFF
-	TRBV7-2	TRBJ2-1	TRBD2	TGTGCCAGCAGCTTAGTTTCGTTGTGGACTAGCGGGAACAATGAGCAGTTCTTC	CASSLVSLWTSGNNEQFF
once	TRBV27	TRBJ2-1	TRBD2	TGTGCCAGCAAGCGGGGGGGCAACTACAATGAGCAGTTCTTC	CASKRGGNYNEQFF
-	TRBV5-1	TRBJ1-1	TRBD1	TGCGCCAGCAGCCCCGGGACAGAGAACACTGAAGCTTTCTTT	CASSPGTENTEAFF
few	TRBV28	TRBJ2-1	-	TGTGCCAGCAGTTTACGACTAGGGTACAATGAGCAGTTCTTC	CASSLRLGYNEQFF
-	TRBV29-1	TRBJ1-5	-	TGCAGCGTTGGGCTTGGTAGGGGCCAGCCCCAGCATTTT	CSVGLGRGQPQHF
-	TRBV29-1	TRBJ1-1	-	TGCAGCGCCCTGAGCGGGGTGAGGAACACTGAAGCTTTCTTT	CSALSGVRNTEAFF
-	TRBV5-6	TRBJ1-1	-	TGTGCCAGCAGCGCGCGCACAGGGCCGGGGGGCACTGAAGCTTTCTTT	CASSARTGPGGTEAFF
few	TRBV7-2	TRBJ1-5	-	TGTGCCAGCAGCATTCAACAGGCAGGCAATCAGCCCCAGCATTTT	CASSIQQAGNQPQHF
-	TRBV29-1	TRBJ2-7	TRBD2	TGCAGCGTCTTCCACCGGGAGGGGGACTACGAGCAGTACTTC	CSVFHREGDYEQYF
once	TRBV19	TRBJ2-1	TRBD2	TGTGCCAGTAGTATACTGGGGACTAGCTTCTATGAGCAGTTCTTC	CASSILGTSFYEQFF
-	TRBV9	TRBJ1-4	TRBD1	TGTGCCAGCAGCTTAGGACAGGGGGTCCGTGAAAAACTGTTTTTT	CASSLGQGVREKLFF
-	TRBV4-1	TRBJ2-7	-	TGCGCCAGCAGCCAAGACCCAGATGTAACCTCCTACGAGCAGTACTTC	CASSQDPDVTSYEQYF
-	TRBV6-5	TRBJ1-6	TRBD1	TGTGCCAGCAGCAACCAGCAGGGGGATAATTCACCCCTCCACTTT	CASSNQQGDNSPLHF
-	TRBV7-2	TRBJ2-1	TRBD2	TGTGCCAGCAGCTTGGGATCAGGGACACTAGCGGATGAGCAGTTCTTC	CASSLGSGTLADEQFF
once	TRBV2	TRBJ1-6	TRBD1	TGTGCCAGCAGTGTGGCAGGGGGCTTTAATTCACCCCTCCACTTT	CASSVAGGFNSPLHF
-	TRBV18	TRBJ1-1	-	TGTGCCAGCTCACCACCGGGGGCAGCAGCCCTGAACACTGAAGCTTTCTTT	CASSPPGAAALNTEAFF
-	TRBV10-1	TRBJ2-1	-	TGCGCCAGCAGCCCCGGGGGGTACAGGGTCAATGAGCAGTTCTTC	CASSPGGYRVNEQFF
-	TRBV9	TRBJ1-2	-	TGTGCCAGTCAACCCGACAGTAACTATGGCTACACCTTC	CASQPDSNYGYTF
-	TRBV4-2	TRBJ1-3	-	TGTGCCAGCAGCCAAGTTTCCCGAGGTGTCTCTGGAAACACCATATATTTT	CASSQVSRGVSGNTIYF
many	TRBV5-1	TRBJ2-7	TRBD1	TGCGCCAGCAGCTTAACCCGATTGACAGGGTCGTGGGACGAGCAGTACTTC	CASSLTRLTGSWDEQYF
-	TRBV29-1	TRBJ1-1	-	TGCAGCGGGAGGAGGGACACTGAAGCTTTCTTT	CSGRRDTEAFF
few	TRBV11-2	TRBJ1-6	-	TGTGCCAGCAGCTGGATCCCGGGAACGAATTCACCCCTCCACTTT	CASSWIPGTNSPLHF
few	TRBV9	TRBJ1-1	-	TGTGCCAGCAGCCCATTTTCGGGAGGTGAAGCTTTCTTT	CASSPFSGGEAFF
-	TRBV9	TRBJ2-7	TRBD1	TGTGCCAGCAGCGTAGACCCTGGGACAGCCTACGAGCAGTACTTC	CASSVDPGTAYEQYF
-	TRBV29-1	TRBJ2-1	-	TGCAGCGTATCTCCTACAGGGAATGAGCAGTTCTTC	CSVSPTGNEQFF
-	TRBV7-2	TRBJ2-5	-	TGTGCCAGCGAACGCGTTGTGGCGGTGCGAGAGACCCAGTACTTC	CASERVVAVRETQYF